This T cell receptor beta chain was found in a study of T-cell memory formation after mild COVID-19. This clonotype occurred a few times. Its target is unknown. TCRdb reprocessed the 5' RACE reads via MiXCR and lists one record per CDR3 protein. The table records 400,000 to 550,000 distinct CDR3 sequences, about 23% of them present only once. General study findings and limits: Mainly CM and EM harbored the contracting CD4+ clones; mainly EMRA harbored the CD8+ ones. Whereas later expanders leaned CD4+, clones contracting day 15 to 85 showed a balanced CD4/CD8 makeup. There were some responding clones in pre-infection memory, which suggested that cross-reactive memory had joined.

Germline V gene data show CDR1 as KGHSH and CDR2 as LQKENI. CDR3 size: 15 residues. V shed 5 bases and J 6 bases; nucleotides not matched to a gene: 8. This sequence was found in an adult woman who had mild COVID-19 (a few samples of this study predate the infection). Cell type and time point are not known. The rearrangement uses TRBV18 and TRBJ2-1; 9 bases fit TRBD2. The sample consisted of PBMCs or a T cell subset sorted from them (not recorded which). CDR3 residues: CASSESLAGSNEQFF. As DNA, the CDR3 is TGTGCCAGCTCAGAATCCCTAGCGGGAAGCAATGAGCAGTTCTTC.